Following are 21 T cell receptor beta chains from one sample sequenced in a study of CD8 T cells in ankylosing spondylitis. One entry per CDR3 protein results from TCRdb running MiXCR on the 5' RACE reads. The sample contains 700,000 to 1,000,000 distinct CDR3 sequences, roughly 12% of which appear only once. Study-wide results and limits: One TCR beta motif, made up of roughly 8 highly homologous variants, appeared characteristic of ankylosing spondylitis blood.

What these receptors recognize is not known. The specimen sequenced was blood, either unsorted or a sorted T cell fraction (not recorded which). The receptor source for this set is a male donor with ankylosing spondylitis.

The V and J genes are TRBV7-9 and TRBJ2-2; D not resolved. V was clipped by 5 bases and J by 7 bases, with 11 bases between them. CDR1 SEHNR and CDR2 FQNEAQ come from the germline V gene (reference sequence). The CDR3 is 13 residues long. CDR3 coding DNA: TGTGCCAGCAGCCTTCGGGTGGTCGGGGAGCTGTTTTTT. It codes for CASSLRVVGELFF.

This clonotype came up a few times. CDR3 region: CASSQDSRRDLLEQYF. CDR3 coding DNA: TGCGCCAGCAGCCAAGATAGTCGGCGGGACCTCCTCGAGCAGTACTTC. The chain uses TRBV4-3 and TRBJ2-7; possible D gene TRBD2, 6 bases. V dropped 0 bases and J dropped 6 bases, with 18 bases sitting between them. Germline CDR1 and CDR2: LGHNA and YSLEER. This CDR3 comprises 16 residues.

The table lists this clonotype with a few counts. For the CDR3, the DNA is TGTGCCAGCAGCTTAAATGCCTACGAGCAGTACTTC. Translated, it gives CASSLNAYEQYF. The V and J genes are TRBV7-2 and TRBJ2-7; D not resolved. Between the trimmed V and J ends, which lost 2 bases and 2 bases, there was a span of 4 bases. The CDR3 runs to 12 residues. Germline CDR1 is SGHTA and CDR2 is FQGNSA. Full variable domain (missing parts from reference TRBV7-2 and TRBJ2-7): GAGVSQSPSNKVTEKGKDVELRCDPISGHTALYWYRQSLGQGLEFLIYFQGNSAPDKSGLPSDRFSAERTGGSVSTLTIQRTQQEDSAVYLCASSLNAYEQYFGPGTRLTVT.

On this clonotype: Germline and junction disagree at one end, which may indicate a read error. The chain joins TRBV20-1 to TRBJ2-1; D may be TRBD1 (5 bases). The CDR3 runs to 17 residues. Germline V gives CDR1 DFQATT, CDR2 SNEGSKA (reference sequence). The CDR3 DNA reads TGCTGTGCTAGAGAAAGAGACAGATCAAGACCCTACAATGAGCAGTTCTTC. It encodes CCARERDRSRPYNEQFF.

In this sample, this clonotype turned up a few times. V is TRBV3-1 and J is TRBJ2-1, with 10 bases matching TRBD2. CDR1 is LGHDT and CDR2 is YNNKEL in the germline V gene (reference sequence). CDR3 length: 15 residues. J gave up 6 bases and V 2 bases, and 4 bases lay outside the gene matches. The DNA for the CDR3 is TGTGCCAGCAGCCAAAGCGGGGGGGCCGGCAATGAGCAGTTCTTC. Amino acids: CASSQSGGAGNEQFF.

The rearrangement joins TRBV10-3 to TRBJ2-1; 7 nucleotides line up with TRBD1. The ends lost 6 bases at V and 4 bases at J; junction bases unmatched: 6. The CDR3 runs 14 residues. Per the germline V gene, CDR1 is ENHRY and CDR2 is SYGVKD. The chain's CDR3 is CAISSGQFYNEQFF. In DNA form, the CDR3 reads TGTGCCATCAGCTCGGGACAGTTTTACAATGAGCAGTTCTTC.

The V and J genes are TRBV29-1 and TRBJ2-1, with 7 bases matching TRBD2. CDR1 is SQVTM and CDR2 is ANQGSEA in the germline V gene. The V segment lost 4 bases and the J segment 0 bases; nucleotides outside the gene matches: 6. The CDR3 extends over 15 amino acids. The CDR3 spells CSVAEAGSSYNEQFF. The CDR3 DNA sequence: TGCAGCGTTGCGGAAGCGGGAAGCTCCTACAATGAGCAGTTCTTC.

This clonotype was seen repeatedly, ten times or more. The chain employs TRBV10-3 and TRBJ2-1; D remains ambiguous. This CDR3 contains 11 residues. The germline V and J ends were trimmed by 1 base and 6 bases, with 1 base remaining between them. In germline, CDR1 is ENHRY, CDR2 SYGVKD. For the CDR3, the DNA is TGTGCCATCAGTGAGTTCAATGAGCAGTTCTTC. Protein product: CAISEFNEQFF.

This clonotype was seen repeatedly, ten times or more. V usage is TRBV29-1 and J usage is TRBJ2-5; D remains ambiguous. The germline V gene encodes CDR1 SQVTM and CDR2 ANQGSEA. Trimming pared 3 bases from V and 2 bases from J, leaving 10 bases between. The CDR3 consists of 13 residues. CDR3 nucleotide sequence: TGCAGCGTTGATTACGGAGCTCAAGAGACCCAGTACTTC. Its protein is CSVDYGAQETQYF.

This chain links TRBV5-5 with TRBJ2-5; D gene unclear. The CDR3 covers 14 residues. Per the germline V gene, CDR1 is SGHKS and CDR2 is YYEKEE (reference sequence). Trimming cost V 3 bases and J 4 bases, with 13 bases left between them. The CDR3 sequence is CASSSGGVGETQYF. The CDR3 DNA is TGTGCCAGCAGCTCCGGTGGTGTAGGAGAGACCCAGTACTTC.

Ten or more counts support this clonotype. This rearrangement joins TRBV20-1 to TRBJ1-1; D is unresolved. Germline CDR1 reads DFQATT; CDR2 reads SNEGSKA (reference sequence). V lost 3 bases and J lost 8, with 10 bases in between. This CDR3 has 11 amino acids. The CDR3 nucleotides are TGCAGTGCTAGTAAACAGCCAGAAGCTTTCTTT. Residues: CSASKQPEAFF.

This rearrangement joins TRBV21-1 to TRBJ1-2. TRBV21-1 is termed a pseudogene. The CDR3 is 11 amino acids. The CDR3 sequence: CASPAGYGYTF. The CDR3, as DNA: TGTGCCAGCCCTGCGGGGTATGGCTACACCTTC.

The chain links TRBV5-1 to TRBJ2-1, with TRBD1 identical over 8 bases. Germline CDR1 and CDR2: SGHRS and YFSETQ. With V trimmed by 5 bases and J by 6 bases, 10 bases remained unmatched. The CDR3 runs 15 residues. CDR3 protein: CASRQTLGQGNEQFF. The DNA of the CDR3 is TGCGCCAGCAGACAAACATTAGGACAGGGCAATGAGCAGTTCTTC.

The CDR3 DNA sequence: TGCAGTCCCAAAGGCGGGGAGGGCCTTGACGAGCAGTACTTC. It is translated as CSPKGGEGLDEQYF. The V gene is TRBV20-1, the J gene TRBJ2-7, with 7 positions matching TRBD2. This CDR3 has 14 amino acids. Trimming at V came to 8 bases and at J to 5 bases, leaving 15 bases not matched to a gene. CDR1 and CDR2 from the germline V gene are DFQATT and SNEGSKA (reference sequence).

This clonotype has only a few counts. This sequence joins TRBV10-3 and TRBJ2-1, with 14 bases lining up with TRBD2. Per germline, CDR1 ENHRY and CDR2 SYGVKD. CDR3 length equals 15 residues. Trimming took 10 bases from V and 2 from J; bases not matched to a gene: 4. The CDR3 region has the DNA TGTGCCAGCGGACTAGCGGGAGGTCCCTACAATGAGCAGTTCTTC. Encoded protein: CASGLAGGPYNEQFF.

This clonotype was detected many times. This chain connects TRBV6-2 or TRBV6-3 to TRBJ1-1, with D unclear. The CDR3 is 13 amino acids. V was shortened by 6 bases and J by 0 bases, with 8 bases between the two germline ends. Germline-derived CDR1 and CDR2 are MNHEY and SVGEGT. For the CDR3, the DNA is TGTGCCAGCAGCTACCTCATGAACACTGAAGCTTTCTTT. This codes for CASSYLMNTEAFF.

The J gene is TRBJ2-3, the V gene TRBV9; 9 bases are shared with TRBD2. Germline CDR1 reads SGDLS; CDR2 reads YYNGEE. This CDR3 region has 16 residues. V shed 1 base and J 3 bases; nucleotides not matched to a gene: 6. The CDR3 loop is CASSVRLSGGTDTQYF. CDR3 in DNA: TGTGCCAGCAGCGTAAGATTAAGCGGGGGGACAGATACGCAGTATTTT.

This clonotype was detected a few times. This chain joins TRBV20-1 and TRBJ2-5; D possibly corresponds to TRBD2 (5 bases). Looked up from germline, CDR1 is DFQATT and CDR2 is SNEGSKA (reference sequence). The CDR3 extends over 15 amino acids. V was shortened by 1 base and J by 5 bases, with 17 bases between the two germline ends. This CDR3 reads CSARVSAQYGETQYF. The CDR3 coding sequence is TGCAGTGCTAGAGTTAGCGCCCAGTATGGGGAGACCCAGTACTTC.

Ten or more counts support this clonotype. The V gene is TRBV29-1, the J gene TRBJ1-5, with D possibly TRBD1 on 5 matching bases. Trimming shortened V by 1 base and J by 7 bases, and 11 bases separated the two germline ends. Germline V gene data show CDR1 as SQVTM and CDR2 as ANQGSEA. This CDR3 contains 13 residues. The CDR3 coding sequence is TGCAGCGTTGAAGTGGGGGAAGGGCAGCCCCAGCATTTT. This codes for CSVEVGEGQPQHF.

The V gene is TRBV7-6, the J gene TRBJ2-5; D possibly matches TRBD1 or TRBD2 (5 bases each). The ends were cut back, 5 bases at V and 4 bases at J, with 11 bases in the middle. The CDR3 loop spans 13 amino acids. The germline V gene encodes CDR1 SGHVS and CDR2 FNYEAQ. The CDR3 bases are TGTGCCAGCAGCCAACCGGGACGAGAGACCCAGTACTTC. This translates into CASSQPGRETQYF.

The sample holds a few counts of this clonotype. The rearrangement uses TRBV6-6 and TRBJ1-2, with D possibly being TRBD1 (5 bases). Germline CDR1 MNHNY, CDR2 SVGAGI (reference sequence). V lost 2 bases and J lost 5, with 6 bases in between. This CDR3 contains 12 residues. The CDR3 DNA reads TGTGCCAGCAGTTACACAGGTTATGGCTACACCTTC. Its translation: CASSYTGYGYTF.